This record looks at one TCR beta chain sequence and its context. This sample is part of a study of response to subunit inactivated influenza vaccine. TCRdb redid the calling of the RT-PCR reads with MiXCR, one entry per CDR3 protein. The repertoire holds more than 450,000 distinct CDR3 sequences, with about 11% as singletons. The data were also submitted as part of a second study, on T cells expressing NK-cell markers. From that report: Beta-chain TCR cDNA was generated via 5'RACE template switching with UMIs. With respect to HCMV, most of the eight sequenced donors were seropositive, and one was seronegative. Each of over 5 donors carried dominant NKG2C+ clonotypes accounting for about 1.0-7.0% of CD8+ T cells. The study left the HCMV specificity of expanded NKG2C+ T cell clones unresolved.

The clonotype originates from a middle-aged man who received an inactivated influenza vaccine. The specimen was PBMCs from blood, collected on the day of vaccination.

The CDR3 nucleotides read TGTGCCAGCAGCCCCTCAATGGTTCACAATGAGCAGTTCTTC. It encodes CASSPSMVHNEQFF. J is TRBJ2-1 and V is TRBV14; D not certain. Germline V gene data show CDR1 as SGHDN and CDR2 as FVKESK. V lost 4 bases and J lost 5, with 12 bases in between. The CDR3 loop spans 14 amino acids.